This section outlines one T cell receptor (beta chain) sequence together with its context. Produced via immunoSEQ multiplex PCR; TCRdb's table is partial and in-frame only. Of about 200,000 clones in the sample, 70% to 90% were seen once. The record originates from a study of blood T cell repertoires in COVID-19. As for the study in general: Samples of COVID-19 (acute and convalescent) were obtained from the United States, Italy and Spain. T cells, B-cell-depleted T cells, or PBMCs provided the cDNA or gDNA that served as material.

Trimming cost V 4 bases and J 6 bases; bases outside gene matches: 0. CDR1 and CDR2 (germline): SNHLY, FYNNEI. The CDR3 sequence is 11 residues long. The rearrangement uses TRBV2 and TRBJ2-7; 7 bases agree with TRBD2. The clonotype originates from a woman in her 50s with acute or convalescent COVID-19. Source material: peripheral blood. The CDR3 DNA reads TGTGCCAGCAGTGGGGAGGGCGAGCAGTACTTC. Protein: CASSGEGEQYF.